A selection of T cell receptor beta chains follows, all from one sample in a study of beta chain features in type 1 diabetes. Libraries were prepared by immunoSEQ multiplex PCR; TCRdb keeps only in-frame clonotypes and omits some of them. Of under 150,000 clones in the sample, 48% were seen once. Sequenced material: Tregs from blood. All receptors derive from a man younger than 30 in good health. CDR3s include the opening cysteine and the closing phenylalanine or tryptophan. The order of the fields is J gene, clone size, D gene, V gene, CDR3 protein, CDR3 DNA. D genes are given only for firm matches. The size field is filled for only some rows; it gives once, few, many or a size class.

TRBJ2-1	-	TRBD1	TRBV4-3	CASSQLDRGNEQFF	TGCGCCAGCAGCCAGTTAGACAGGGGTAATGAGCAGTTCTTC
TRBJ2-5	few	-	TRBV5-4	CASSVTRTGQETQYF	TGTGCCAGCAGCGTGACGAGGACTGGCCAAGAGACCCAGTACTTC
TRBJ1-2	-	-	TRBV19	CASSTPTGEGYGYTF	TGTGCCAGTAGTACCCCGACCGGAGAGGGCTATGGCTACACCTTC
TRBJ2-7	-	TRBD1	TRBV7-9	CASSFTGTGYEQYF	TGTGCCAGCAGCTTCACCGGGACAGGGTACGAGCAGTACTTC
TRBJ2-7	-	-	TRBV30	CAWTLGGEQYF	TGTGCCTGGACTCTAGGGGGCGAGCAGTACTTC
TRBJ2-4	-	-	TRBV4-1	CASSQMGGQGGNIQYF	TGCGCCAGCAGCCAAATGGGTGGGCAGGGGGGAAACATTCAGTACTTC
TRBJ2-7	-	TRBD2	TRBV9	CASSGLTREGEQYF	TGTGCCAGCAGCGGACTAACCAGGGAGGGCGAGCAGTACTTC
TRBJ1-3	-	-	TRBV28	CASRTGGSGNTIYF	TGTGCCAGCCGGACGGGAGGCTCTGGAAACACCATATATTTT
TRBJ2-5	-	-	TRBV9	CASSISEETQYF	TGTGCCAGCAGCATTTCGGAAGAGACCCAGTACTTC
TRBJ1-1	few	-	TRBV18	CASSPSAVPPAFF	TGTGCCAGCTCCCCATCCGCGGTGCCGCCAGCTTTCTTT
TRBJ1-1	few	-	TRBV7-9	CASSLLVPNTEAFF	TGTGCCAGCAGCTTACTAGTTCCGAACACTGAAGCTTTCTTT
TRBJ2-1	-	TRBD1	TRBV4-2	CASSQGQGDDEQFF	TGTGCCAGCAGCCAAGGGCAGGGGGATGATGAGCAGTTCTTC
TRBJ1-4	-	-	TRBV6-6	CASRVGGATNEKLFF	TGTGCCAGCAGAGTAGGGGGGGCAACTAATGAAAAACTGTTTTTT
TRBJ1-1	few	TRBD1	TRBV28	CARVLADREKSRSEAFF	TGTGCCAGAGTGTTGGCGGACAGGGAAAAAAGTAGGTCTGAAGCTTTCTTT
TRBJ2-7	-	TRBD2	TRBV9	CASSAGLAFSYEQYF	TGTGCCAGCAGCGCGGGACTAGCCTTCTCCTACGAGCAGTACTTC
TRBJ2-1	-	TRBD2	TRBV25-1	CASSRGLAGVDEQFF	TGTGCCAGCAGTAGAGGACTAGCGGGGGTGGATGAGCAGTTCTTC
TRBJ2-5	-	-	TRBV5-1	CASSLGRERLGETQYF	TGCGCCAGCAGCTTGGGTCGGGAGCGGTTGGGAGAGACCCAGTACTTC
TRBJ2-2	-	-	TRBV28	CASSLSYGPGELFF	TGTGCCAGCAGTTTATCTTATGGGCCCGGGGAGCTGTTTTTT
TRBJ2-7	once	TRBD1	TRBV15	CATSSPGTGRYEQYF	TGTGCCACCAGCAGTCCCGGGACAGGACGCTACGAGCAGTACTTC
TRBJ2-1	-	TRBD2	TRBV4-2	CASSPQTSVANEQFF	TGTGCCAGCAGCCCCCAGACTAGCGTGGCAAATGAGCAGTTCTTC
TRBJ2-5	few	TRBD1	TRBV11-2	CASSGGQERRVETQYF	TGTGCCAGCAGCGGAGGACAGGAGCGGCGGGTAGAGACCCAGTACTTC
TRBJ1-1	-	-	TRBV19	CASSGAAGTEAFF	TGTGCCAGTAGTGGGGCGGCTGGCACTGAAGCTTTCTTT
TRBJ2-2	-	TRBD2	TRBV2	CASNPRGTTTGELFF	TGTGCCAGCAACCCGCGGGGGACTACCACCGGGGAGCTGTTTTTT
TRBJ1-1	-	-	TRBV7-2	CASSLVIGQVNTEAFF	TGTGCCAGCAGCTTAGTAATAGGCCAGGTGAACACTGAAGCTTTCTTT
TRBJ2-5	-	-	TRBV18	CASSRGSQETQYF	TGTGCCAGCTCACGGGGCAGCCAAGAGACCCAGTACTTC
TRBJ1-4	few	TRBD1	TRBV28	CASRTGQGNEKLFF	TGTGCCAGCAGAACGGGACAGGGGAATGAAAAACTGTTTTTT
TRBJ2-5	few	TRBD2	TRBV6-6	CASSYSTSGKTQYF	TGTGCCAGCAGTTACTCGACTAGCGGGAAGACCCAGTACTTC
TRBJ1-1	once	-	TRBV30	CAWSVRPGVWITEAFF	TGTGCCTGGAGTGTACGGCCAGGGGTTTGGATCACTGAAGCTTTCTTT
TRBJ1-5	-	-	TRBV28	CASSFGGAGYQPQHF	TGTGCCAGCAGTTTCGGAGGGGCAGGCTATCAGCCCCAGCATTTT
TRBJ2-6	once	-	TRBV7-3	CASSLYSSGANVLTF	TGTGCCAGCAGCTTATACAGCTCTGGGGCCAACGTCCTGACTTTC
TRBJ1-2	-	-	TRBV7-2	CASSRPGLPNYGYTF	TGTGCCAGCAGCAGGCCAGGATTGCCTAACTATGGCTACACCTTC
TRBJ1-1	-	-	TRBV6-5	CASSYSQGNTEAFF	TGTGCCAGCAGTTACTCCCAGGGAAACACTGAAGCTTTCTTT
TRBJ1-2	-	-	TRBV30	CAWSLGGRGGYTF	TGTGCCTGGAGTTTGGGGGGTAGGGGTGGCTACACCTTC
TRBJ1-1	-	-	TRBV6-5	CASSYVGELGLPTF	TGTGCCAGCAGTTACGTCGGGGAATTAGGGCTCCCGACTTTT
TRBJ2-7	-	-	TRBV28	CAAGSVRGVRSEQYF	TGTGCCGCCGGTTCGGTGCGCGGGGTAAGATCCGAGCAGTACTTC
TRBJ2-7	-	-	TRBV19	CASSTPRGRGLEQYF	TGTGCCAGTAGTACCCCTCGTGGCAGGGGATTGGAGCAGTACTTC
TRBJ2-6	-	TRBD1	TRBV7-9	CASSAYRGLGANVLTF	TGTGCCAGCAGCGCATACAGGGGGCTTGGGGCCAACGTCCTGACTTTC
TRBJ1-5	-	-	TRBV6-1	CASSPQGAPNQPQHF	TGTGCCAGCAGTCCACAGGGAGCCCCAAATCAGCCCCAGCATTTT
TRBJ2-7	-	TRBD2	TRBV4-2	CASSPGLAGTEQYF	TGTGCCAGCAGCCCGGGACTAGCGGGAACCGAGCAGTACTTC
TRBJ1-2	-	TRBD1	TRBV9	CASSVGPGQGAANYGYTF	TGTGCCAGCAGCGTAGGACCGGGACAGGGGGCCGCGAACTATGGCTACACCTTC
TRBJ2-1	-	TRBD2	TRBV27	CASSLSMASGRGEQFF	TGTGCCAGCAGTTTGTCCATGGCTAGCGGGAGAGGTGAGCAGTTCTTC
TRBJ1-2	-	-	TRBV4-3	CASSQAPRGVGSYGYTF	TGCGCCAGCAGCCAGGCGCCTCGGGGGGTCGGTAGCTATGGCTACACCTTC
TRBJ1-2	-	TRBD1	TRBV10-3	CATLTGHGYTF	TGTGCCACCTTGACAGGGCATGGCTACACCTTC
TRBJ2-3	-	TRBD2	TRBV5-4	CASSDKLAPFTDTQYF	TGTGCCAGCAGCGATAAACTAGCGCCCTTCACAGATACGCAGTATTTT
TRBJ2-5	-	TRBD1	TRBV25-1	CASSEFRTGGVETQYF	TGTGCCAGCAGTGAATTTAGGACAGGGGGTGTAGAGACCCAGTACTTC
TRBJ2-7	few	TRBD1	TRBV28	CASSIQGASYEQYF	TGTGCCAGCAGTATCCAGGGGGCCTCCTACGAGCAGTACTTC
TRBJ1-1	-	TRBD1	TRBV6-1	CASSALITGTGVNTEAFF	TGTGCCAGCAGTGCTTTAATAACCGGGACAGGGGTGAACACTGAAGCTTTCTTT
TRBJ2-7	-	TRBD1	TRBV5-1	CASSLVQGQGYEQYF	TGCGCCAGCAGCTTGGTCCAAGGACAGGGCTACGAGCAGTACTTC
TRBJ1-1	-	-	TRBV18	CASSPQIAGPNTEAFF	TGTGCCAGCTCACCGCAAATTGCAGGGCCCAACACTGAAGCTTTCTTT
TRBJ2-7	-	-	TRBV4-1	CASSQHPLLPGLYEQYF	TGCGCCAGCAGCCAACATCCGTTACTGCCGGGTCTCTACGAGCAGTACTTC
TRBJ2-3	-	TRBD2	TRBV7-6	CASRPGGTDTQYF	TGTGCCAGCAGACCGGGAGGGACAGATACGCAGTATTTT
TRBJ1-2	few	-	TRBV28	CASTIQQSYGYTF	TGTGCCAGCACCATACAGCAGAGCTATGGCTACACCTTC
TRBJ2-2	-	TRBD2	TRBV5-4	CASSLGRGGTGELFF	TGTGCCAGCAGCTTGGGGCGGGGAGGGACCGGGGAGCTGTTTTTT
TRBJ2-3	-	-	TRBV27	CASSLEVPLQVSADTQYF	TGTGCCAGCAGTTTAGAAGTTCCGTTGCAGGTCTCTGCAGATACGCAGTATTTT
TRBJ1-6	-	TRBD1	TRBV9	CASSVRTGASPLHF	TGTGCCAGCAGCGTAAGGACAGGGGCTTCACCCCTCCACTTT
TRBJ2-1	-	-	TRBV2	CASRKAYEQFF	TGTGCCAGCAGAAAAGCGTATGAGCAGTTCTTC
TRBJ2-2	-	TRBD1	TRBV2	CASRTGGFRELFF	TGTGCCAGCCGGACAGGGGGATTCCGGGAGCTGTTTTTT
TRBJ2-7	-	TRBD2	TRBV4-3	CASSQEVAGTLKQYF	TGCGCCAGCAGCCAAGAAGTAGCGGGGACCTTGAAGCAGTACTTC